This TCR beta chain stems from a study of T cell responses to AZD1222 COVID-19 vaccine. Study as a whole: Second-dose timings of about 4 or about 12 weeks were pooled. Whole-study findings and limits: With dominance at 160-218 and 743-854, vaccine-associated CD4 TCRs spanned spike. Donors were mostly white British, more females; clonal diversity possibly underestimated.

Deletions cut 8 bases from V and 0 bases from J, with 5 bases between. The CDR3 is 13 amino acids. The germline CDR1 and CDR2 sequences are MDHEN and SYDVKM. The data were produced by immunoSEQ multiplex PCR, yet TCRdb's version contains in-frame clones alone and is incomplete. The table shows 90,000 to 150,000 clones, with roughly 89% occurring only once. This clone appeared once. Its cognate antigen is unknown. The chain links TRBV28 to TRBJ2-6; D call uncertain. The material was peripheral blood, obtained on day 0 of AZD1222 vaccination. The clonotype originates from an adult in good health. CDR3 bases: TGTGCCAGCTGGACCTCTGGGGCCAACGTCCTGACTTTC. Its translation is CASWTSGANVLTF.